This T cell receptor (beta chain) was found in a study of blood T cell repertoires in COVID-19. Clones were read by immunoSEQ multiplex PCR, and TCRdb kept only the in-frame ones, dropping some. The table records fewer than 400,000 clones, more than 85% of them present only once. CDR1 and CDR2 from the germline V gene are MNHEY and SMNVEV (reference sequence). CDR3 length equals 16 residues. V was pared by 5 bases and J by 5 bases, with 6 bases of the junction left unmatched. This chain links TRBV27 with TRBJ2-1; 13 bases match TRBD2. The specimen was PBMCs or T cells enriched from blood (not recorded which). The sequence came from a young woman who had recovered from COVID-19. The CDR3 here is CASSPLLAGGNNEQFF. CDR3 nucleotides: TGTGCCAGCAGTCCCTTACTAGCGGGGGGGAACAATGAGCAGTTCTTC.